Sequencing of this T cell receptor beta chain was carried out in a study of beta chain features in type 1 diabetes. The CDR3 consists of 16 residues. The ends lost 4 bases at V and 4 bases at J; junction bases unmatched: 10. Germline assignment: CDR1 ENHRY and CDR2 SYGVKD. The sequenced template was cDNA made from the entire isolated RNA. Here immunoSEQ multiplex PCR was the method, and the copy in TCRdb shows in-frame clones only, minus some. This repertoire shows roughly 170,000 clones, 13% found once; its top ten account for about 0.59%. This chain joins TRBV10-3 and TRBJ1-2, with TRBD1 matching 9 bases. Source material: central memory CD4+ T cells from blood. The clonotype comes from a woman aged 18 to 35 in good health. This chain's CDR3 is CAISASPGTGTYGYTF. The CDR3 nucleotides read TGTGCCATCAGTGCCTCCCCCGGGACAGGGACCTATGGCTACACCTTC.